This T cell receptor beta chain was identified during a study of T cell repertoires in cytomegalovirus infection. Comment on this clonotype: Its antigen is unidentified.

CDR3 length: 14 amino acids. V was trimmed by 4 bases and J by 5 bases, leaving 12 bases between them. One entry per CDR3 protein results from TCRdb running MiXCR on the reads. The sample consists of around 230,000 distinct CDR3 sequences, around 35% of them appearing once. V usage is TRBV12-3 or TRBV12-4 and J usage is TRBJ2-1; D possibly matches TRBD1 or TRBD2 (6 bases each). This sequence was found in a human donor in good health (CMV status not recorded). Some clones in this sample may be carry-over from other donors' samples. The sequencing used CD8+ T cells from cultured PBMCs, collected from culture after CMV antigen stimulation. This chain's CDR3 is CASSWGATNNEQFF. For the CDR3, the DNA is TGTGCCAGCAGTTGGGGGGCGACCAACAATGAGCAGTTCTTC.